A selection of T cell receptor beta chains follows, all from one sample in a study of cytomegalovirus exposure and HLA in healthy donors. Repertoires were generated with immunoSEQ multiplex PCR, while TCRdb's copy carries only in-frame clones and drops some. Among tens of thousands of clones, less than 85% were seen once, and the ten largest hold 19%. Sequencing input: PBMCs. The receptors come from a woman aged 55-69 years in good health and CMV-seropositive. CDR3s include the opening cysteine and the closing phenylalanine or tryptophan. The D gene is left open where the match is weak. Rows give clone size only sometimes, using once, few, many, or a class for an expanded clone.

CDR3 length	V gene	clone size	J gene	D gene	CDR3 protein	CDR3 DNA
14	TRBV4-3	once	TRBJ1-6	-	CASSQEQGRSPLHF	TGCGCCAGCAGCCAAGAACAGGGCAGGTCACCCCTCCACTTT
14	TRBV29-1	-	TRBJ1-1	TRBD1	CSGAQGAMNTEAFF	TGCAGCGGGGCCCAGGGGGCCATGAACACTGAAGCTTTCTTT
16	TRBV9	-	TRBJ2-6	-	CASSKTGKAGANVLTF	TGTGCCAGCAGTAAGACAGGCAAAGCAGGGGCCAACGTCCTGACTTTC
11	TRBV7-8	few	TRBJ2-7	-	CASSLGADQYF	TGTGCCAGCAGCTTAGGGGCAGACCAGTACTTC
15	TRBV4-3	-	TRBJ2-3	TRBD1	CASSQATGSTDTQYF	TGCGCCAGCAGCCAAGCGACAGGGAGTACAGATACGCAGTATTTT
15	TRBV27	-	TRBJ1-2	TRBD1	CASKFVGQKIYGYTF	TGTGCCAGTAAGTTCGTGGGACAGAAGATTTATGGCTACACCTTC
16	TRBV27	-	TRBJ2-3	-	CASSSGGRVGTDTQYF	TGTGCCAGCAGTTCAGGGGGGCGGGTTGGCACAGATACGCAGTATTTT
17	TRBV7-9	-	TRBJ1-1	-	CASSLIGLGTFNTEAFF	TGTGCCAGCAGCCTTATCGGTCTTGGGACATTTAACACTGAAGCTTTCTTT
19	TRBV19	once	TRBJ1-6	TRBD1	CASSIHAPLPGQKNSPLHF	TGTGCCAGTAGTATTCATGCCCCACTTCCGGGACAGAAGAATTCACCCCTCCACTTT
14	TRBV7-6	-	TRBJ2-2	-	CASSRSEGAGELFF	TGTGCCAGCAGCCGAAGCGAGGGGGCCGGGGAGCTGTTTTTT
15	TRBV10-2	few	TRBJ2-7	-	CASSVGAGPNYEQYF	TGTGCCAGCAGCGTAGGCGCGGGGCCCAACTACGAGCAGTACTTC
15	TRBV5-1	few	TRBJ2-7	TRBD1	CASSPGTGRSYEQYF	TGCGCCAGCAGCCCCGGGACAGGGCGTAGCTACGAGCAGTACTTC
16	TRBV4-1	-	TRBJ2-3	-	CASSQNALSGADTQYF	TGCGCCAGCAGCCAAAACGCTCTTTCGGGGGCAGATACGCAGTATTTT
13	TRBV7-2	-	TRBJ2-7	-	CASSFVADYEQYF	TGTGCCAGCAGCTTTGTTGCGGACTACGAGCAGTACTTC
14	TRBV14	-	TRBJ2-7	-	CASSQLARAYEQYF	TGTGCCAGCAGCCAACTGGCCAGGGCCTACGAGCAGTACTTC
14	TRBV11-3	-	TRBJ1-5	-	CASSLGPLNQPQHF	TGTGCCAGCAGCTTAGGGCCCCTCAATCAGCCCCAGCATTTT
15	TRBV11-1	-	TRBJ1-1	-	CASSSNLYGNTEAFF	TGTGCCAGCAGCTCCAACCTATATGGTAACACTGAAGCTTTCTTT
12	TRBV2	-	TRBJ1-4	TRBD1	CASRETGFKLFF	TGTGCCAGCAGGGAGACAGGGTTTAAACTGTTTTTT
13	TRBV10-1	once	TRBJ2-3	-	CASSGQFQDTQYF	TGCGCCAGCAGTGGACAGTTCCAAGATACGCAGTATTTT
15	TRBV5-4	-	TRBJ2-2	-	CASSLTTGGTGELFF	TGTGCCAGCAGCTTGACCACAGGCGGCACCGGGGAGCTGTTTTTT
14	TRBV11-2	once	TRBJ2-7	-	CASSSIRGWYEQYF	TGTGCCAGCAGCTCCATAAGGGGGTGGTACGAGCAGTACTTC
17	TRBV7-8	-	TRBJ1-3	-	CASSLDRGSYTGNTIYF	TGTGCCAGCAGCTTAGATAGAGGCAGTTATACTGGAAACACCATATATTTT
14	TRBV2	-	TRBJ2-5	TRBD2	CASSSGGAPETQYF	TGTGCCAGCAGTAGCGGGGGGGCCCCGGAGACCCAGTACTTC
14	TRBV5-6	few	TRBJ2-3	-	CASSLGGGTDTQYF	TGTGCCAGCAGCTTGGGTGGGGGGACAGATACGCAGTATTTT
12	TRBV7-2	-	TRBJ1-2	TRBD1	CASSGQGYGYTF	TGTGCCAGCAGCGGACAGGGTTATGGCTACACCTTC
13	TRBV7-9	-	TRBJ1-1	-	CSSSLEGRTEAFF	TGTTCCAGCAGCTTAGAAGGGAGAACTGAAGCTTTCTTT
15	TRBV25-1	-	TRBJ1-2	TRBD1	CASSEYKTGDDGYTF	TGTGCCAGCAGTGAATATAAGACAGGGGACGACGGCTACACCTTC
13	TRBV5-1	-	TRBJ2-5	-	CASSWAVGGEQYF	TGCGCCAGCAGCTGGGCCGTGGGTGGGGAGCAGTACTTC
13	TRBV7-9	-	TRBJ2-2	-	CAYVAGSTGELFF	TGTGCCTATGTTGCGGGGAGCACCGGGGAGCTGTTTTTT
14	TRBV30	few	TRBJ1-1	-	CAWTGGRGNTEAFF	TGTGCCTGGACCGGAGGCAGGGGTAACACTGAAGCTTTCTTT
14	TRBV5-1	few	TRBJ2-5	TRBD2	CASSFLWGGETQYF	TGCGCCAGCAGCTTTTTGTGGGGAGGGGAGACCCAGTACTTC
15	TRBV18	-	TRBJ1-5	TRBD1	CASSPAPGGDQPQHF	TGTGCCAGCTCACCCGCCCCAGGGGGCGATCAGCCCCAGCATTTT
17	TRBV27	-	TRBJ2-5	TRBD2	CASSFLMSSGSPSTQYF	TGTGCCAGCAGTTTCCTTATGTCTAGCGGGTCTCCCTCGACCCAGTACTTC
14	TRBV7-9	-	TRBJ1-5	-	CASSLAGSNQPQHF	TGTGCCAGCAGCTTAGCGGGCAGCAATCAGCCCCAGCATTTT
16	TRBV4-1	few	TRBJ2-3	TRBD2	CASSLGGLAGGDTQYF	TGCGCCAGCAGCCTCGGCGGGCTAGCGGGGGGAGATACGCAGTATTTT
16	TRBV5-1	-	TRBJ2-1	TRBD2	CASSPWTSGEVNEQFF	TGTGCCAGCAGCCCCTGGACTAGCGGGGAGGTCAATGAGCAGTTCTTC
16	TRBV7-2	-	TRBJ1-4	-	CASSFERAHYNEKLFF	TGTGCCAGCAGCTTTGAGAGGGCCCACTATAATGAAAAACTGTTTTTT
14	TRBV2	-	TRBJ2-1	TRBD1	CASSGQGAYNEQFF	TGTGCCAGCAGTGGACAGGGGGCCTACAATGAGCAGTTCTTC
16	TRBV7-2	-	TRBJ2-5	-	CASSPTLAPHQETQYF	TGTGCCAGCAGCCCGACCCTAGCGCCACACCAAGAGACCCAGTACTTC
14	TRBV6-4	-	TRBJ1-1	-	CASSEGRANTEAFF	TGTGCCAGCAGTGAAGGGCGGGCGAACACTGAAGCTTTCTTT
16	TRBV6-5	once	TRBJ1-6	-	CASSYSPTGMTSPLHF	TGTGCCAGCAGTTACTCCCCCACAGGGATGACTTCACCCCTCCACTTT
15	TRBV28	few	TRBJ1-1	TRBD1	CASSLQGAVISEAFF	TGTGCCAGCAGTTTGCAGGGGGCAGTTATCAGTGAAGCTTTCTTT